This T cell receptor (beta chain) is from a study of T cell responses to AZD1222 COVID-19 vaccine. In its sample, this clone was seen once. Its cognate antigen is unknown. Method: immunoSEQ multiplex PCR; TCRdb's copy keeps in-frame clones and lacks some. The sample comprises over 150,000 clones, 80% to 95% of which are singletons, and 1% rests with the top ten. Whole-study results and caveats: Vaccine-related CD4 TCRs covered spike, predominating at 160-218 and 743-854. Increases in Spike-specific TCR breadth and depth were seen after two AZD1222 doses. Most donors were white British, females outnumbered males, and clonal diversity was possibly underestimated. Reportedly, nearly half the spike-specific TCRs target unmutated variant regions.

The clonotype comes from an adult who received the AZD1222 COVID-19 vaccine. Sequenced here: peripheral blood, sampled 28 days after the second AZD1222 dose.

The CDR3 nucleotides are TGTGCCAGCAGCGCGACAGGGGGTCAGGAGACCCAGTACTTC. This translates into CASSATGGQETQYF. This rearrangement joins TRBV5-4 to TRBJ2-5; TRBD1 matches 9 bases. Germline CDR1 and CDR2: SGHNT and YYREEE (reference sequence). V was pared by 4 bases and J by 5 bases, with 6 bases of the junction left unmatched. This CDR3 contains 14 residues.